This T cell receptor beta chain was identified in a study of blood T cells in healthy people across ages. This clonotype was observed a few times. It was with a sample-barcoded 5' primer and a J-beta primer mix that a second PCR of roughly 7 to 12 cycles was run. The study obtained at least 3 million CDR3-containing paired-end reads from every sample. TCRdb fed the 5' RACE reads into MiXCR, producing one record per CDR3 protein. The sample yields fewer than 650,000 distinct CDR3 sequences, roughly a quarter seen once. The CDR3 is 13 amino acids. CDR1 and CDR2 (germline): SEHNR, FQNEAQ (reference sequence). The same sample was also studied in work on T cells of mothers and their children. This second report adds: For each mother, over 8 million TCR beta CDR3 reads were obtained, and for each child, roughly 2.8 million. Relative to unrelated pairs, biologically related mother-child dyads exhibited marginally greater, non-significant overlap.

Sequencing was carried out using blood. This sequence originates from a boy between 2 and 15 years old in good health. V and J are TRBV7-9 and TRBJ2-7; D call uncertain. The J call is in doubt because the DNA end fits TRBJ2-1 better. Here the CDR3 DNA reads TGTGCCAGCAGCTACGGTGGTATGAATGAGCAGTTCTTC. It encodes CASSYGGMNEQFF.